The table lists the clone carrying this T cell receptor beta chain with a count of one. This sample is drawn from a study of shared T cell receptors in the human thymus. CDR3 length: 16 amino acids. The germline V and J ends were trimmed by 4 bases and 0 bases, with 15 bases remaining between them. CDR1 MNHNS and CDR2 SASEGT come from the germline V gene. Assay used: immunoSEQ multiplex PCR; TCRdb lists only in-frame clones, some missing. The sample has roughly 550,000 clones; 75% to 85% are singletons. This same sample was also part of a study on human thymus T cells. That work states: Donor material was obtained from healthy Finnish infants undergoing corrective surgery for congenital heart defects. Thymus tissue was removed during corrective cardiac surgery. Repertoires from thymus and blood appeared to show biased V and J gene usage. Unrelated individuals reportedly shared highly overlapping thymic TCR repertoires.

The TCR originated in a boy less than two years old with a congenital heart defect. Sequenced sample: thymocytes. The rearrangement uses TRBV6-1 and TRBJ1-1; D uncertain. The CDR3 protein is CASSVLTRGMNTEAFF. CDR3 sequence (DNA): TGTGCCAGCAGTGTACTGACTCGTGGAATGAACACTGAAGCTTTCTTT.